This T cell receptor beta chain was profiled in a study of Graves' ophthalmopathy and Graves' hyperthyroidism. Ages of hyperthyroidism patients ran from 18 to 65, and their diagnoses were new, under 2 months' duration. PBMCs were isolated by Ficoll-Paque density gradient centrifugation, using over 9.5 ml of fresh peripheral blood as the starting material. Researchers took RNA transcripts and amplified TCR beta CDR3 regions from them. HTBI primers were employed in first-round RT-PCR, then a second-round multiplex PCR followed. MiXCR was run by TCRdb on the multiplex PCR reads, yielding one entry per CDR3 protein. The sample consists of a few hundred thousand distinct CDR3 sequences, approximately 15% of them appearing once. This clonotype was seen only a few times. What it recognizes is unknown. Findings and caveats of the study: Blood also harbored most expanded thyroid clonotypes above 0.001 frequency. In separating ophthalmopathy from stable hyperthyroidism, a 13-signature model achieved 87.88% sensitivity and around 80% specificity.

The receptor was derived from a woman between 18 and 30 years old with stable Graves' hyperthyroidism. The specimen sequenced was peripheral blood.

CDR3 sequence: CASRLSGTGPSEGGYTF. As DNA, the CDR3 is TGCGCCAGCAGGCTCTCCGGGACAGGGCCGTCGGAGGGTGGCTACACCTTC. This chain uses TRBV10-2 with TRBJ1-2; TRBD1 matches at 9 bases. CDR1 is WSHSY and CDR2 is SAAADI in the germline V gene. CDR3 length: 17 residues. The J segment lost 7 bases and the V segment lost 6 bases, leaving 18 bases of the junction unmatched.